These 31 T cell receptor beta chains were sequenced from one sample in a study of T cell responses to AZD1222 COVID-19 vaccine. Measured with immunoSEQ multiplex PCR; TCRdb has only the in-frame clones, and not every one. The sample consists of 110,000 to 150,000 clones, approximately 93% of them appearing once. The starting material was peripheral blood, obtained after recovery from COVID-19. The receptors stem from an adult who had recovered from COVID-19.

The CDR3 spells CASSLNRNTEAFF. The CDR3, as DNA: TGTGCCAGCAGCTTAAATCGGAACACTGAAGCTTTCTTT. The chain carries TRBV7-2 and TRBJ1-1; no firm D call. CDR1 SGHTA and CDR2 FQGNSA come from the germline V gene. This CDR3 has 13 residues. Trimming removed 2 bases from V and 1 base from J, with 5 bases in between.

This sequence joins TRBV7-6 and TRBJ1-4, with D possibly being TRBD1 (5 bases). The CDR3 is made up of 16 amino acids. CDR1 and CDR2 from the germline V gene are SGHVS and FNYEAQ. V shed 2 bases and J shed 5 bases, with 15 bases lying between them. DNA for the CDR3: TGTGCCAGCAGCTTACTATCGGGACCTATGAATGAAAAACTGTTTTTT. Its translation is CASSLLSGPMNEKLFF. The full variable domain, rest sourced from reference TRBV7-6 and TRBJ1-4, is GAGVSQSPRYKVTKRGQDVALRCDPISGHVSLYWYRQALGQGPEFLTYFNYEAQQDKSGLPNDRFSAERPEGSISTLTIQRTEQRDSAMYRCASSLLSGPMNEKLFFGSGTQLSVL.

A remark on this clone: Distinct nucleotide sequences in the sample also encode this CDR3. The rearrangement links TRBV10-3 to TRBJ2-5; no reliable D call. The germline V and J ends were trimmed by 3 bases and 2 bases, with 4 bases remaining between them. The CDR3 consists of 12 residues. Germline V gene sequence: CDR1 ENHRY, CDR2 SYGVKD. This chain's CDR3 is CAISEGQETQYF. The CDR3 DNA sequence: TGTGCCATCAGTGAAGGGCAAGAGACCCAGTACTTC.

This clone was recorded once. The chain carries TRBV20-1 and TRBJ2-3, with unresolved D. CDR1 is DFQATT and CDR2 is SNEGSKA in the germline V gene (reference sequence). The V and J ends lost 8 bases and 5 bases respectively, with 11 bases between them. The CDR3 runs to 11 residues. The CDR3 here is CSPLLRDTQYF. The CDR3 region has the DNA TGCAGTCCTCTCCTCCGAGATACGCAGTATTTT.

J is TRBJ2-5 and V is TRBV30, with 8 bases identical to TRBD1. The CDR3 loop spans 14 amino acids. Germline V gene data show CDR1 as GTSNPN and CDR2 as SVGIG (reference sequence). The V gene end was trimmed by 0 bases and the J gene end by 4 bases; junction bases not matched to a gene: 4. The CDR3 coding sequence is TGTGCCTGGAGTGTACTCACAGGGGGAGAGACCCAGTACTTC. Residues: CAWSVLTGGETQYF. Full variable domain (outside the CDR3, taken from reference TRBV30 and TRBJ2-5): SQTIHQWPATLVQPVGSPLSLECTVEGTSNPNLYWYRQAAGRGLQLLFYSVGIGQISSEVPQNLSASRPQDRQFILSSKKLLLSDSGFYLCAWSVLTGGETQYFGPGTRLLVL.

This chain links TRBV18 with TRBJ2-7; 7 bases agree with TRBD1. The V gene end was trimmed by 0 bases and the J gene end by 2 bases; junction bases not matched to a gene: 7. Germline V gene sequence: CDR1 KGHSH, CDR2 LQKENI. The CDR3 spans 16 residues. CDR3 in amino acids: CASSPPKGQTTYEQYF. CDR3 in DNA: TGTGCCAGCTCACCACCTAAGGGACAGACTACCTACGAGCAGTACTTC.

The J gene is TRBJ2-7, the V gene TRBV12-3 or TRBV12-4; D call uncertain. The CDR3 has 12 residues. Between the trimmed V and J ends, which lost 2 bases and 4 bases, there was a span of 6 bases. The chain's CDR3 is CASSLTRYEQYF. The CDR3 DNA reads as TGTGCCAGCAGTTTAACCAGGTACGAGCAGTACTTC.

The chain recombines TRBV5-1 with TRBJ1-1; D is unclear. The CDR3 is 14 amino acids. Looked up from germline, CDR1 is SGHRS and CDR2 is YFSETQ. V was shortened by 2 bases and J by 1 base, with 9 bases between the two germline ends. CDR3 DNA: TGCGCCAGCAGCTTTAATTCAGAGAACACTGAAGCTTTCTTT. Protein product: CASSFNSENTEAFF. The whole variable domain, remainder taken from reference TRBV5-1 and TRBJ1-1, is KAGVTQTPRYLIKTRGQQVTLSCSPISGHRSVSWYQQTPGQGLQFLFEYFSETQRNKGNFPGRFSGRQFSNSRSEMNVSTLELGDSALYLCASSFNSENTEAFFGQGTRLTVV.

The chain is built from TRBV29-1 and TRBJ2-7, with 8 bases identical to TRBD1. The CDR3 spans 14 residues. The V segment lost 4 bases and the J segment 7 bases; nucleotides outside the gene matches: 12. Germline V lookup: CDR1 SQVTM, CDR2 ANQGSEA. The CDR3 loop reads CSVATSDRAEEQYF. In nucleotides, the CDR3 is TGCAGCGTTGCCACATCGGACAGGGCTGAGGAGCAGTACTTC.

The CDR3 nucleotides read TGTGCCAGCAGATCCTCCGGGGGCCTCTATGGCTACACCTTC. Translated: CASRSSGGLYGYTF. The chain joins TRBV27 to TRBJ1-2, with D maybe TRBD1 (6 bases). The ends were cut back, 6 bases at V and 4 bases at J, with 15 bases in the middle. Germline CDR1 is MNHEY and CDR2 is SMNVEV (reference sequence). The CDR3 contains 14 residues.

The CDR3 DNA follows: TGTGCCAGTAGTATAGCGGGACAGGGGGCGAGCTCCCAAGAGACCCAGTACTTC. Translating it yields CASSIAGQGASSQETQYF. This chain links TRBV19 with TRBJ2-5; 12 bases match TRBD1. V dropped 1 base and J dropped 1; count of bases not matched to a gene: 7. Germline loops: CDR1 LNHDA, CDR2 SQIVND (reference sequence). The CDR3 is made up of 18 amino acids.

CDR3 nucleotide sequence: TGTGCCAGCAGGTCAGGGGATTACGAGCAGTACTTC. It codes for CASRSGDYEQYF. The J gene is TRBJ2-7, the V gene TRBV2; perhaps TRBD1 as D (6 bases). With 6 bases removed from V and 4 bases from J, the gap between germline ends came to 10 bases. The CDR3 contains 12 residues. The germline gives CDR1 SNHLY, CDR2 FYNNEI.

This chain links TRBV6-6 with TRBJ2-3; 13 bases match TRBD2. The CDR3 loop spans 16 amino acids. V trimming: 6 bases; J trimming: 4 bases; junction bases outside the gene matches: 7. The germline gives CDR1 MNHNY, CDR2 SVGAGI (reference sequence). CDR3 nucleotides: TGTGCCAGCAGCCTCCGACTAGCGGGAGGATCAGATACGCAGTATTTT. It encodes CASSLRLAGGSDTQYF.

The chain has TRBV3-1 (or the pseudogene TRBV3-2) and TRBJ2-5, with 7 bases matching TRBD2. The germline V gene has CDR1 LGHDT and CDR2 YNNKEL (reference sequence). The V and J ends lost 2 bases and 7 bases, in that order; junction bases with no gene match: 13. The CDR3 sequence is 16 residues long. The chain's CDR3 is CASSQMSSTSGGTQYF. The CDR3 DNA sequence: TGTGCCAGCAGCCAAATGTCTAGCACTTCGGGGGGGACCCAGTACTTC.

The chain combines TRBV9 with TRBJ2-3; D is uncertain. V was shortened by 0 bases and J by 2 bases, with 4 bases between the two germline ends. This CDR3 region has 13 residues. In germline, CDR1 is SGDLS, CDR2 YYNGEE. CDR3 sequence (DNA): TGTGCCAGCAGCGTAGACGCCACAGATACGCAGTATTTT. As protein: CASSVDATDTQYF.

The chain couples TRBV10-3 to TRBJ1-1; D is unresolved. The CDR3 length is 14 residues. Between the trimmed V and J ends, which lost 2 bases and 3 bases, there was a span of 10 bases. From germline, CDR1 is ENHRY and CDR2 SYGVKD. This CDR3 reads CAISEGVVDTEAFF. CDR3 in DNA: TGTGCCATCAGTGAGGGGGTCGTAGACACTGAAGCTTTCTTT.

The genes are TRBV9 and TRBJ2-1; 10 bases fit TRBD2. In germline, CDR1 is SGDLS, CDR2 YYNGEE. The CDR3 has 17 residues. The ends lost 0 bases at V and 7 bases at J; junction bases unmatched: 10. The CDR3 here is CASSVESGRAYRNEQFF. The CDR3 DNA is TGTGCCAGCAGCGTAGAGAGCGGGAGGGCCTATCGGAATGAGCAGTTCTTC. The entire variable domain, with the rest obtained from reference TRBV9 and TRBJ2-1, is as follows: DSGVTQTPKHLITATGQRVTLRCSPRSGDLSVYWYQQSLDQGLQFLIQYYNGEERAKGNILERFSAQQFPDLHSELNLSSLELGDSALYFCASSVESGRAYRNEQFFGPGTRLTVL.

This rearrangement joins TRBV10-3 to TRBJ1-2; D might be TRBD1 (5 bases). The ends were cut back, 4 bases at V and 4 bases at J, with 10 bases in the middle. The length of the CDR3 is 13 residues. CDR1 is ENHRY and CDR2 is SYGVKD in the germline V gene. The CDR3 DNA reads as TGTGCCATCAGTGGGGACGACGCCTATGGCTACACCTTC. This translates into CAISGDDAYGYTF.

The J gene is TRBJ2-5, the V gene TRBV7-9; D is possibly TRBD2 (6 bases). CDR1 is SEHNR and CDR2 is FQNEAQ in the germline V gene (reference sequence). The length of the CDR3 is 15 residues. V was shortened by 1 base and J by 2 bases, with 11 bases between the two germline ends. Written as DNA, the CDR3 is TGTGCCAGCAGCTTAGAGGCGGGGACGCAAGAGACCCAGTACTTC. Its translation: CASSLEAGTQETQYF.

This clone was observed a single time. This chain connects TRBV7-3 to TRBJ1-2; TRBD1 agrees at 9 bases. The CDR3 contains 16 residues. Germline V gene sequence: CDR1 SGHTA, CDR2 FQGTGA. The J segment lost 7 bases and the V segment lost 5 bases, leaving 14 bases of the junction unmatched. In nucleotides, the CDR3 is TGTGCCAGCAGCCCTACAGGGGGCGCGGAGAATATTGGCTACACCTTC. This translates into CASSPTGGAENIGYTF.

This chain joins TRBV5-6 and TRBJ1-2; maybe TRBD1 (5 bases). The V gene's germline CDR1 is SGHDT and CDR2 YYEEEE. V was trimmed by 2 bases and J by 6 bases, leaving 11 bases between them. CDR3 size: 13 residues. The CDR3 reads CASSFPGWDGYTF. The CDR3 DNA reads as TGTGCCAGCAGCTTCCCAGGGTGGGATGGCTACACCTTC.

V usage is TRBV11-2 and J usage is TRBJ1-2; 7 bases agree with TRBD1. Trimming removed 5 bases from V and 7 bases from J; junction bases left unmatched: 7. The CDR3 totals 13 residues. Germline V gene data show CDR1 as SGHAT and CDR2 as FQNNGV. The CDR3 loop is CASSTSTGAGYTF. Written as DNA, the CDR3 is TGTGCCAGCAGCACAAGCACAGGGGCTGGCTACACCTTC.

The chain joins TRBV19 to TRBJ2-3; TRBD2 agrees at 11 bases. With V trimmed by 7 bases and J by 0 bases, 9 bases remained unmatched. Germline V gives CDR1 LNHDA, CDR2 SQIVND (reference sequence). CDR3 size: 17 residues. The CDR3 here is CASIPSGTSGSTDTQYF. CDR3 DNA: TGTGCCAGTATCCCCTCCGGGACTAGCGGAAGCACAGATACGCAGTATTTT.

The chain carries TRBV5-1 and TRBJ2-2; TRBD2 agrees at 7 bases. CDR3 size: 16 residues. Per germline, CDR1 SGHRS and CDR2 YFSETQ. V dropped 3 bases and J dropped 4; count of bases not matched to a gene: 9. The CDR3, as DNA: TGCGCCAGCAGCTCAGGGAGACTAGCAGTCACCGGGGAGCTGTTTTTT. Encoded protein: CASSSGRLAVTGELFF. The entire variable domain, with the rest obtained from reference TRBV5-1 and TRBJ2-2, is as follows: KAGVTQTPRYLIKTRGQQVTLSCSPISGHRSVSWYQQTPGQGLQFLFEYFSETQRNKGNFPGRFSGRQFSNSRSEMNVSTLELGDSALYLCASSSGRLAVTGELFFGEGSRLTVL.

The gene calls are TRBV2 and TRBJ2-3, with D unclear. V dropped 3 bases and J dropped 2 bases, with 12 bases sitting between them. Germline V gene lookup returns CDR1 SNHLY and CDR2 FYNNEI. CDR3 length equals 15 residues. The CDR3 DNA sequence: TGTGCCAGCAGTGAGCTAGTCGGGTCCACAGATACGCAGTATTTT. Protein product: CASSELVGSTDTQYF.

This clone appeared once. The rearrangement joins TRBV7-9 to TRBJ2-5; perhaps TRBD1 as D (5 bases). CDR3 size: 14 residues. Trimming pared 5 bases from V and 4 bases from J, leaving 14 bases between. CDR1 is SEHNR and CDR2 is FQNEAQ in the germline V gene (reference sequence). CDR3 in amino acids: CASSPQGFGETQYF. CDR3 bases: TGTGCCAGCAGCCCTCAGGGATTTGGAGAGACCCAGTACTTC. The full variable domain, in which reference TRBV7-9 and TRBJ2-5 provide the parts outside the CDR3, is DTGVSQNPRHKITKRGQNVTFRCDPISEHNRLYWYRQTLGQGPEFLTYFQNEAQLEKSRLLSDRFSAERPKGSFSTLEIQRTEQGDSAMYLCASSPQGFGETQYFGPGTRLLVL.

V and J are TRBV5-1 and TRBJ1-1; a possible D gene is TRBD1 (6 bases). The ends were cut back, 4 bases at V and 4 bases at J, with 23 bases in the middle. The CDR3 length is 17 residues. Germline values: CDR1 SGHRS, CDR2 YFSETQ. The CDR3 nucleotides are TGCGCCAGCAGCGCCACAGTGTTGGCAGGGGTCAGCACTGAAGCTTTCTTT. It yields the protein CASSATVLAGVSTEAFF.

This clone showed up just once. The chain couples TRBV28 to TRBJ2-7, with 9 bases that match TRBD2. Unmatched junction bases numbered 10, after V lost 8 bases and J lost 5 bases. In germline, CDR1 is MDHEN, CDR2 SYDVKM. This CDR3 is built from 14 residues. CDR3 region: CASYGGRASDEQYF. The CDR3 nucleotides are TGTGCCAGCTACGGCGGGAGGGCCAGCGACGAGCAGTACTTC.

The chain combines TRBV7-9 with TRBJ2-1; D could derive from TRBD1 or TRBD2 (5 bases each). Deletions cut 5 bases from V and 8 bases from J, with 13 bases between. Looked up from germline, CDR1 is SEHNR and CDR2 is FQNEAQ (reference sequence). This CDR3 region has 13 residues. The CDR3 nucleotides are TGTGCCAGCAGCCCCCTACTAGGGGATGAGCAGTTCTTC. Protein product: CASSPLLGDEQFF.

The V gene is TRBV28, the J gene TRBJ1-1, with a possible D match to TRBD1 (5 bases). Germline V gives CDR1 MDHEN, CDR2 SYDVKM. V was pared by 2 bases and J by 2 bases, with 12 bases between. The CDR3 runs 15 residues. CDR3 coding DNA: TGTGCCAGCAGTTTAGGGCAGGGACTCAACACTGAAGCTTTCTTT. This codes for CASSLGQGLNTEAFF.

The chain carries TRBV30 and TRBJ2-5; 7 bases match TRBD1. Germline V CDR1 and CDR2: GTSNPN, SVGIG (reference sequence). This CDR3 has 15 residues. The V segment lost 2 bases and the J segment 5 bases; nucleotides outside the gene matches: 11. The CDR3 reads CAWSTPQGRRETQYF. CDR3 coding DNA: TGTGCCTGGAGTACCCCACAGGGGCGGCGGGAGACCCAGTACTTC.